The 5 T cell receptor beta chains presented below share a single source sample, sequenced in a study of blood T cell repertoires in COVID-19. TCRdb keeps only in-frame clones here, not all; method: immunoSEQ multiplex PCR. The sample contains some 50,000 clones, more than 75% of which appear only once. The sequenced material came from peripheral blood. The receptors were sampled from a man in his forties or fifties with acute or convalescent COVID-19.

The V and J genes are TRBV2 and TRBJ1-4; the D is unclear. The CDR3 loop spans 14 amino acids. Between the trimmed V and J ends, which lost 6 bases and 4 bases, there was a span of 12 bases. Germline V gives CDR1 SNHLY, CDR2 FYNNEI. DNA for the CDR3: TGTGCCAGCAGGGTGCCGGGAGGTAATGAAAAACTGTTTTTT. Amino acid sequence: CASRVPGGNEKLFF.

The rearrangement joins TRBV27 to TRBJ2-7; the D gene is possibly TRBD2 (5 bases). The germline gives CDR1 MNHEY, CDR2 SMNVEV (reference sequence). Trimming pared 0 bases from V and 5 bases from J, leaving 11 bases between. This CDR3 spans 14 amino acids. The CDR3 loop reads CASSLSRVGDEQYF. The CDR3 coding sequence is TGTGCCAGCAGTTTATCGAGGGTTGGAGACGAGCAGTACTTC.

This rearrangement joins TRBV5-1 to TRBJ1-1, with 11 nucleotides matching TRBD1. CDR1 is SGHRS, CDR2 YFSETQ, per germline. The CDR3 contains 14 residues. The V and J ends lost 4 bases and 4 bases, in that order; junction bases with no gene match: 3. CDR3: CASSTGTGGTEAFF. Written as DNA, the CDR3 is TGCGCCAGCAGCACCGGGACAGGGGGCACTGAAGCTTTCTTT. Full variable domain (outside the CDR3, taken from reference TRBV5-1 and TRBJ1-1): KAGVTQTPRYLIKTRGQQVTLSCSPISGHRSVSWYQQTPGQGLQFLFEYFSETQRNKGNFPGRFSGRQFSNSRSEMNVSTLELGDSALYLCASSTGTGGTEAFFGQGTRLTVV.

The chain employs TRBV11-2 and TRBJ2-3; D may be TRBD2 (6 bases). Germline CDR1 reads SGHAT; CDR2 reads FQNNGV. Trimming removed 5 bases from V and 1 base from J, with 16 bases in between. The CDR3 consists of 16 residues. In DNA form, the CDR3 reads TGTGCCAGCAGCCAGGCAGGGACTTTTGGCACAGATACGCAGTATTTT. Translated, it gives CASSQAGTFGTDTQYF.

This chain uses TRBV7-2 with TRBJ2-5, with TRBD1 identical over 7 bases. Looked up from germline, CDR1 is SGHTA and CDR2 is FQGNSA. After removal of 6 bases from V and 5 bases from J, the junction contained 12 bases not matched to a gene. The CDR3 is 15 amino acids. The DNA of the CDR3 is TGTGCCAGCAGATCAACCGGGACAGTAAGGGAGACCCAGTACTTC. As protein: CASRSTGTVRETQYF. Full variable domain (outside the CDR3, taken from reference TRBV7-2 and TRBJ2-5): GAGVSQSPSNKVTEKGKDVELRCDPISGHTALYWYRQSLGQGLEFLIYFQGNSAPDKSGLPSDRFSAERTGGSVSTLTIQRTQQEDSAVYLCASRSTGTVRETQYFGPGTRLLVL.